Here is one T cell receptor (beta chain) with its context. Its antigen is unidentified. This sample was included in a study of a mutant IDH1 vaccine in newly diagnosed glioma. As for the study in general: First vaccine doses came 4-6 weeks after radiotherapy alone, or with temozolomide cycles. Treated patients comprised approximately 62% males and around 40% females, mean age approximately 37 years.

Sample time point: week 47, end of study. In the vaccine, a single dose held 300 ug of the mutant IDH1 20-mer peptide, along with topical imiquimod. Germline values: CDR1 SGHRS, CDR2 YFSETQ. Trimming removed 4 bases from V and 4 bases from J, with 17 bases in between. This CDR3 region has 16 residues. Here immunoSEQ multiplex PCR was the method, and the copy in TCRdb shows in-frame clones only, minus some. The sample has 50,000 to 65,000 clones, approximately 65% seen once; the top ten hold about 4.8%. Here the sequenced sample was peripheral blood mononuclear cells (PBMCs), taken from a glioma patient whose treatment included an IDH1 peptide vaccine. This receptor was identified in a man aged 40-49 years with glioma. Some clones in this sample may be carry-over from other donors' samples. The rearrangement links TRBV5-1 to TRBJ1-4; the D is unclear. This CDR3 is CASSLAPAPGNEKLFF. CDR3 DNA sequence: TGCGCCAGCAGCCTGGCCCCTGCACCGGGTAATGAAAAACTGTTTTTT.